This T cell receptor (beta chain) was profiled in a study of cytomegalovirus exposure and HLA in healthy donors. CDR3 size: 17 residues. V gave up 3 bases and J gave up 6 bases; unmatched junction bases: 13. The germline CDR1 and CDR2 sequences are SGHDN and FVKESK. Both 60 Vbeta primers and 13 Jbeta primers went into the PCR. Measured with immunoSEQ multiplex PCR; TCRdb has only the in-frame clones, and not every one. The sample shows over 25,000 clones, 70% of them seen only once. Remarks on this clone: The target antigen is unknown.

Overall study findings and caveats: The study labeled about 160 TCR beta chains cytomegalovirus-associated.

The V and J genes are TRBV14 and TRBJ2-3, with 9 bases lining up with TRBD1. Sequencing was carried out using PBMCs. The clonotype comes from a woman aged 45-65 years in good health and CMV-seronegative. Written as DNA, the CDR3 is TGTGCCAGCAGCCAGGAGAAAGGACAGGGGCCGTGGGATACGCAGTATTTT. It specifies CASSQEKGQGPWDTQYF.